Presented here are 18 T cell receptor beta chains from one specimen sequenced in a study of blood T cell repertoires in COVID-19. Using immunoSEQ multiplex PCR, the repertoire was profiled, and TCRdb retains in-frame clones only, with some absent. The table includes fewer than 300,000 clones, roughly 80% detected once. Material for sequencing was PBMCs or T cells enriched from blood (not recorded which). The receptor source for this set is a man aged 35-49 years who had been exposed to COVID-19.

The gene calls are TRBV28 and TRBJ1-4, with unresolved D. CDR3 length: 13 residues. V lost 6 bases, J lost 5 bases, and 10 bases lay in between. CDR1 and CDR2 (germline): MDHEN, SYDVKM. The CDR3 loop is CASSSRKNEKLFF. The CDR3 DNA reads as TGTGCCAGCAGCTCTCGTAAAAATGAAAAACTGTTTTTT.

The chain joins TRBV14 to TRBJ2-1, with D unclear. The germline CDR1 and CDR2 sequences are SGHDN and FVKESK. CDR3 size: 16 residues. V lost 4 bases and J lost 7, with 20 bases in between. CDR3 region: CASSPRRRPLRNEQFF. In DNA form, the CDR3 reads TGTGCCAGCAGCCCGAGAAGACGGCCTCTGAGGAATGAGCAGTTCTTC.

The DNA for the CDR3 is TGTGCCAGCAGGGGAGTAGGAGGGGCCGGGACTGAAGCTTTCTTT. Its protein is CASRGVGGAGTEAFF. The chain couples TRBV13 to TRBJ1-1, with D perhaps TRBD1 (5 bases). Trimming took 6 bases from V and 5 from J, leaving 19 bases between them. Germline CDR1 PRHDT, CDR2 FYEKMQ (reference sequence). This CDR3 spans 15 amino acids.

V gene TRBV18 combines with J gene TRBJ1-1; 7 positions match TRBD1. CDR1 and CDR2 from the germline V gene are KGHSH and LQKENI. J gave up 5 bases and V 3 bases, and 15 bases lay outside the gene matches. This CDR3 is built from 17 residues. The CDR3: CASSPLRAGTAKTEAFF. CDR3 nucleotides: TGTGCCAGCTCACCGCTCCGGGCAGGGACAGCCAAGACTGAAGCTTTCTTT.

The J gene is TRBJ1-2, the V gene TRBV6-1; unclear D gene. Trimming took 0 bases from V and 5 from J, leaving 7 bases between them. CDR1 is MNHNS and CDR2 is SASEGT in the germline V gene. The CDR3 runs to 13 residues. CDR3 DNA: TGTGCCAGCAGTGAAGCCAGGTTTTATGGCTACACCTTC. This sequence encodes CASSEARFYGYTF.

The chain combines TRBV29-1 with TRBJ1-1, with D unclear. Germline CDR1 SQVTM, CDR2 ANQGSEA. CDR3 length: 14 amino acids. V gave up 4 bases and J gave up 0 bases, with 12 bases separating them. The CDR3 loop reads CSVVLSSMNTEAFF. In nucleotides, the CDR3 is TGCAGCGTTGTTTTATCTAGTATGAACACTGAAGCTTTCTTT.

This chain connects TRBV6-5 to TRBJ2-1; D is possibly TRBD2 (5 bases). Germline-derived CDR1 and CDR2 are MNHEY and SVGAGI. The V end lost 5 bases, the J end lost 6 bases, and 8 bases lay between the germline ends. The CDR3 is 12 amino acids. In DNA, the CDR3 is TGTGCCAGCAGTCTTAGCGTCAATGAGCAGTTCTTC. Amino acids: CASSLSVNEQFF.

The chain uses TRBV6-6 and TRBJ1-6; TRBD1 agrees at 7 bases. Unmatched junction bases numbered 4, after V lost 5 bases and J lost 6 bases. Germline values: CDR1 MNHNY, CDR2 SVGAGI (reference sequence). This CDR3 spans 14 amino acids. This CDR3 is CASSQTGVNSPLHF. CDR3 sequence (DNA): TGTGCCAGCAGTCAAACAGGGGTTAATTCACCCCTCCACTTT.

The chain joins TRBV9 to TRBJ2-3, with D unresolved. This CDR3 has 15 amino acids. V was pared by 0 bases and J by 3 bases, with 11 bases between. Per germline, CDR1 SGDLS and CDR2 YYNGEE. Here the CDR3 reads CASSVGFSITDTQYF. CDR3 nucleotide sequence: TGTGCCAGCAGCGTAGGGTTCTCTATTACAGATACGCAGTATTTT.

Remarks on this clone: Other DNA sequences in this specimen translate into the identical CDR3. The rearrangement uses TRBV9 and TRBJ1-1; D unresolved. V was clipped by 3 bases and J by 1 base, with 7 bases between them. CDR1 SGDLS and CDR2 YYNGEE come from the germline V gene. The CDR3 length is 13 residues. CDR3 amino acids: CASSEGGNTEAFF. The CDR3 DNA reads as TGTGCCAGCAGCGAGGGAGGGAACACTGAAGCTTTCTTT. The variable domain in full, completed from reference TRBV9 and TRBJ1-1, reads DSGVTQTPKHLITATGQRVTLRCSPRSGDLSVYWYQQSLDQGLQFLIQYYNGEERAKGNILERFSAQQFPDLHSELNLSSLELGDSALYFCASSEGGNTEAFFGQGTRLTVV.

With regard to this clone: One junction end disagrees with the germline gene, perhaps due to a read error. The CDR3 nucleotides are TGTGCCAGCAGCGAAGACAGGTTAGGGACCGGGGAGCTGTTTTTT. As protein: CASSEDRLGTGELFF. The chain joins TRBV2 to TRBJ2-2; TRBD1 might be the D (6 bases). The CDR3 runs 15 residues. The germline V gene encodes CDR1 SNHLY and CDR2 FYNNEI.

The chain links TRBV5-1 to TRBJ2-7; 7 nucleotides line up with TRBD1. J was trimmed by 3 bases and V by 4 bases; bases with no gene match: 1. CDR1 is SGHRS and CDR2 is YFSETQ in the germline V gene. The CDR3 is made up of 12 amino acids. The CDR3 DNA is TGCGCCAGCAGCAACAGGGGCTACGAGCAGTACTTC. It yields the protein CASSNRGYEQYF.

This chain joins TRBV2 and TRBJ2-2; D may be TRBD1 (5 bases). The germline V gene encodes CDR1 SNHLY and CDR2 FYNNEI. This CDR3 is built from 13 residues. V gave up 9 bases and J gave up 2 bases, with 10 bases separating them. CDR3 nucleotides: TGTGCCAGAGGGGTATTAAACACCGGGGAGCTGTTTTTT. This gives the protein CARGVLNTGELFF. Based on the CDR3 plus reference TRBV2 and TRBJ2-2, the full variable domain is EPEVTQTPSHQVTQMGQEVILRCVPISNHLYFYWYRQILGQKVEFLVSFYNNEISEKSEIFDDQFSVERPDGSNFTLKIRSTKLEDSAMYFCARGVLNTGELFFGEGSRLTVL.

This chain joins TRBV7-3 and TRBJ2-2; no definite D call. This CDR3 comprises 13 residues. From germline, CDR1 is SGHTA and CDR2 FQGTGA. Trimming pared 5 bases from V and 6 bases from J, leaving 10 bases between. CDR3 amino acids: CASSPSRAGELFF. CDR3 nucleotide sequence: TGTGCCAGCAGCCCCAGTCGGGCCGGGGAGCTGTTTTTT.

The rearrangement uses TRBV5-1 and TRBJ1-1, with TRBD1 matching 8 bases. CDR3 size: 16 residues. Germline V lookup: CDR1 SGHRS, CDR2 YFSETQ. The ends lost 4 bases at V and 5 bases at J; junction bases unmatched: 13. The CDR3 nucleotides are TGCGCCAGCAGCCCGGAATGGACAGGGACCGGTACTGAAGCTTTCTTT. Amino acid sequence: CASSPEWTGTGTEAFF. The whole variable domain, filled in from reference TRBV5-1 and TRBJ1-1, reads KAGVTQTPRYLIKTRGQQVTLSCSPISGHRSVSWYQQTPGQGLQFLFEYFSETQRNKGNFPGRFSGRQFSNSRSEMNVSTLELGDSALYLCASSPEWTGTGTEAFFGQGTRLTVV.

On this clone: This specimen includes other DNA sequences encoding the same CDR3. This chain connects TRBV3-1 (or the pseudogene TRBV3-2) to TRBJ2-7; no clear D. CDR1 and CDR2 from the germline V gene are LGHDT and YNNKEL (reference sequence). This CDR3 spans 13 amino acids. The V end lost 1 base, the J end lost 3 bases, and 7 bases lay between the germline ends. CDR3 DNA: TGTGCCAGCAGCCAAGTGAGGAGCTACGAGCAGTACTTC. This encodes CASSQVRSYEQYF.

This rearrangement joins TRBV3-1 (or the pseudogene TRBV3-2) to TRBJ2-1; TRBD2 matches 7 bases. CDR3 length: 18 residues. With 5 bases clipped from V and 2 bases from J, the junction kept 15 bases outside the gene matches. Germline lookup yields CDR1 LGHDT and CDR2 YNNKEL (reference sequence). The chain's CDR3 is CASSEDPRWGRAYNEQFF. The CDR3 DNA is TGTGCCAGCAGCGAGGACCCCCGGTGGGGGAGGGCCTACAATGAGCAGTTCTTC.

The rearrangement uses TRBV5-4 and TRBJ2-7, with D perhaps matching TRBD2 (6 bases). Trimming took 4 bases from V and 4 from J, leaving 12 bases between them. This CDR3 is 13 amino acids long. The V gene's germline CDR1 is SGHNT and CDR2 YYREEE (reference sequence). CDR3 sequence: CASSVSGLYEQYF. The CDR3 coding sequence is TGTGCCAGCAGCGTTAGCGGCTTATACGAGCAGTACTTC.